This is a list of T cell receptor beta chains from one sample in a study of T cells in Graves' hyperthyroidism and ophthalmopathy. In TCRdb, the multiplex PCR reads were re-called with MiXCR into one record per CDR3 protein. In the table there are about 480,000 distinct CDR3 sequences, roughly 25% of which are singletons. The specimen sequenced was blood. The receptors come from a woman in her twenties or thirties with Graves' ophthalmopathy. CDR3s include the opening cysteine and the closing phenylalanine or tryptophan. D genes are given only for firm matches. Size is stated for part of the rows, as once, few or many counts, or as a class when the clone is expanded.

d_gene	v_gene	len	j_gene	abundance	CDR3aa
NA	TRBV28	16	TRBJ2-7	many	CASSFPPDGSSYEQYF
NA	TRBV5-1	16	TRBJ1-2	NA	CASSRDGTRGGGGYTF
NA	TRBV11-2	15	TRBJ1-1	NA	CASSFRRTMNTEAFF
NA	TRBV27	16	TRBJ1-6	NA	CASSPGPGWSNSPLHF
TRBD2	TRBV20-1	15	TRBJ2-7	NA	CSARTGLAGVYEQYF
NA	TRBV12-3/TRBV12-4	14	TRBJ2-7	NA	CASSFLQGSHEQYF
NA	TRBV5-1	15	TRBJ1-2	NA	CASRHSWEQNYGYTF
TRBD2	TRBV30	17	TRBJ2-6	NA	CAWSGDYLFSGANVLTF
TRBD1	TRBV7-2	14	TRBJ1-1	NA	CASSTTTGGTEAFF
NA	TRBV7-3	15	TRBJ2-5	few	CASSLQGGDQETQYF
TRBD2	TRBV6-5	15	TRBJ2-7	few	CASSYRLAGGGEQYF
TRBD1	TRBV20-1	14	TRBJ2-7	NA	CSAIDRDRVYEQYF
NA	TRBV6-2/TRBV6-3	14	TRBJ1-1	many	CASSYVAGDTEAFF
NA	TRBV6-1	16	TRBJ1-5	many	CASSGPGGGSNQPQHF
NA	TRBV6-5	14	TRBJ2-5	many	CASSYYEGSETQYF
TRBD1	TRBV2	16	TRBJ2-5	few	CASTTLPDRPWETQYF
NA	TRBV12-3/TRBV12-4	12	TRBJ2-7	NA	CASGLFQLEQYF
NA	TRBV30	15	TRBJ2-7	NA	CAGRFGGIKSYEQYF
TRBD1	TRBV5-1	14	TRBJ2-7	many	CASRDPGQAYEQYF
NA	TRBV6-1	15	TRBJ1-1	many	CASDKPPDMNTEAFF
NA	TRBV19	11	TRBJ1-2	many	CASRSGDGYTF
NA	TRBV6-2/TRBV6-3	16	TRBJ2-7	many	CASSSIGQDPTYEQYF
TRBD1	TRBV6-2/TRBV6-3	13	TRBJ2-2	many	CAATQGDTGELFF
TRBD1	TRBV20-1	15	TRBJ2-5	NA	CSVWTGGGGSETQYF
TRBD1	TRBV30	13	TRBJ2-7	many	CAWNYGTGYEQYF
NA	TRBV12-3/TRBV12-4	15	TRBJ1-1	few	CASRLSGALNTEAFF
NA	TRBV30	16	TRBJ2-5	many	CARSVWAADGAETQYF
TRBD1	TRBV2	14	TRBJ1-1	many	CASRGQVWGTEAFF
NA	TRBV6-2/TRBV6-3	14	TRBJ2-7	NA	CASRPSGRSYEQYF
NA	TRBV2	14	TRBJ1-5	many	CASRTDFRGQPQHF
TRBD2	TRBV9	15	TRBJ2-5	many	CASSGGGNGRETQYF
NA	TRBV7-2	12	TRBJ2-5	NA	CASSLSSQTQYF
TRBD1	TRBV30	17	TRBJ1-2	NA	CAWSTRTGRKGNYGYTF
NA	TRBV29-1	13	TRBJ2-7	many	CSVEDRSSYEQYF
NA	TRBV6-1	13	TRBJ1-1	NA	CASQTGLNTEAFF
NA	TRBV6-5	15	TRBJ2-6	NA	CASSFGEAGANVLTF
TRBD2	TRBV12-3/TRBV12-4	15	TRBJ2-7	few	CASSDRTSGSHEQYF
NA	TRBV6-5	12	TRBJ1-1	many	CASSYRGVGAFF
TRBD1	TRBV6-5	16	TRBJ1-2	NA	CASSYTGGVMNYGYTF
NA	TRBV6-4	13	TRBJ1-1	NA	CASSEFGSTEAFF
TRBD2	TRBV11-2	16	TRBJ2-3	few	CASSLFSGGAGDTQYF
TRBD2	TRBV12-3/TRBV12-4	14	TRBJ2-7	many	CASSVAGVVHEQYF
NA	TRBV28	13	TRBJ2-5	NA	CASRGKYQETQYF
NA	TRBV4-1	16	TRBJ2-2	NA	CASSRTGLLNTGELFF
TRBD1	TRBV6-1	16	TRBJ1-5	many	CASSPGTGIIDQPQHF
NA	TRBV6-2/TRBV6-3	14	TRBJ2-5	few	CASTNREGIETQYF
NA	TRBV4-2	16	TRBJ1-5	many	CASSQDLGGGNQPQHF
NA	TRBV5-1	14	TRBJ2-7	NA	CASSLSLDFYEQYF
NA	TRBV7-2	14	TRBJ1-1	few	CASSLVQGPGEAFF
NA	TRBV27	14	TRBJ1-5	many	CASSFGDSGQPQHF
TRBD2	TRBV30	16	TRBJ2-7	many	CAWSPFSGGAIHEQYF
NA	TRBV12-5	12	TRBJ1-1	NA	CASGFGGFEAFF
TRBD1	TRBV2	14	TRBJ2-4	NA	CASSDSGTGNIKYF